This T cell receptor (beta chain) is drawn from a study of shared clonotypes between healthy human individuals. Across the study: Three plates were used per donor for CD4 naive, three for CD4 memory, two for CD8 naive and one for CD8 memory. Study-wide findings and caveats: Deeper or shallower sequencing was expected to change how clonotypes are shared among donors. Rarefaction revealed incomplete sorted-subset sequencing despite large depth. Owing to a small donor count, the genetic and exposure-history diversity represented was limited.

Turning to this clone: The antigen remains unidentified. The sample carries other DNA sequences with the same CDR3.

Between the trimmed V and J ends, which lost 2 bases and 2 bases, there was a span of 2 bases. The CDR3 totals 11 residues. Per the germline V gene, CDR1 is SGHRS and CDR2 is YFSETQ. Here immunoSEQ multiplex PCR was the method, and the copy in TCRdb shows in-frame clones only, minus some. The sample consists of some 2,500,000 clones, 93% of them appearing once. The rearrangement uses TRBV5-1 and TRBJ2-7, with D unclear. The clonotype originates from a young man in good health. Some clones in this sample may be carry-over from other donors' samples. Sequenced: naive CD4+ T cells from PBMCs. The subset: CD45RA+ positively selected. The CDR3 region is CASSFTYEQYF. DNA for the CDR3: TGCGCCAGCAGCTTTACCTACGAGCAGTACTTC. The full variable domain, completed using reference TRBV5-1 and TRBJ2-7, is KAGVTQTPRYLIKTRGQQVTLSCSPISGHRSVSWYQQTPGQGLQFLFEYFSETQRNKGNFPGRFSGRQFSNSRSEMNVSTLELGDSALYLCASSFTYEQYFGPGTRLTVT.